This T cell receptor beta chain was profiled in a study of Ad26.COV2.S vaccination and SARS-CoV-2 variants. This table comes from immunoSEQ multiplex PCR, and its TCRdb copy is limited to in-frame clones, with some not included. The sample gives approximately 340,000 clones, roughly nine tenths of which show up once; about 3.9% is in the top ten. Findings and limits, study-wide: From the TCR breadth and depth analyses, total T cell responses may have been underestimated.

For this clone: Its cognate antigen is unknown.

The clonotype originates from a human donor who had recovered from COVID-19. Here the sequenced sample was peripheral blood, taken after recovery from COVID-19.

The CDR3 sequence is CASSPRRGGNTEAFF. The CDR3 DNA reads TGCGCCAGCAGCCCCCGCAGGGGGGGAAACACTGAAGCTTTCTTT. V is TRBV4-3 and J is TRBJ1-1; 7 nucleotides agree with TRBD1. V lost 4 bases and J lost 2; bases outside the gene matches: 7. Germline values: CDR1 LGHNA, CDR2 YSLEER. This CDR3 has 15 amino acids.